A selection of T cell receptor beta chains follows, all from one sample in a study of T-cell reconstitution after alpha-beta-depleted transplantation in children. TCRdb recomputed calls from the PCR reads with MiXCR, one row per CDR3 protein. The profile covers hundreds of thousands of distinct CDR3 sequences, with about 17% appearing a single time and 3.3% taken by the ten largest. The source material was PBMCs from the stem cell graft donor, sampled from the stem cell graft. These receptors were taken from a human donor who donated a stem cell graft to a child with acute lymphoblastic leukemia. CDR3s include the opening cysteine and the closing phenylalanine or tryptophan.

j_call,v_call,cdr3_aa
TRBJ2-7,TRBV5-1,CASSDPLSYEQYF
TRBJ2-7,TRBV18,CASSPPGQGASYEQYF
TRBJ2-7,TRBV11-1,CASSLGSRLPQYF
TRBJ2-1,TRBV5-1,CASRDSSHEQFF
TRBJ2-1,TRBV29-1,CSVETGTSTFNEQFF
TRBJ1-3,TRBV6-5,CASSLNNAGRPGNTIYF
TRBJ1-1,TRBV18,CASSSTGKGRNTEAFF
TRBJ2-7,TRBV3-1,CASSLGVMQGSEQYF
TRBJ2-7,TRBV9,CASSVGPGAYEQYF
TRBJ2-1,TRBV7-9,CASSSIGTEQFF
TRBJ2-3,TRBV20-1,CSAPQGFLTDTQYF
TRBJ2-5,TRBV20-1,CSARSTSGIQETQYF
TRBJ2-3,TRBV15,CATSRESIPLAGPTDTQYF
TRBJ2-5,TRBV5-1,CASSLMAGAETQYF
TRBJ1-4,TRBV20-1,CSARGLGGRDEKLFF
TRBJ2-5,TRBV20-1,CSARGLQAQETQYF
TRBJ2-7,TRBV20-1,CSASSRGDALEQYF
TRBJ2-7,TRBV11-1,CASSPRTSGGGEQYF
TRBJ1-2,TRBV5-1,CASSRDRGSDGYTF
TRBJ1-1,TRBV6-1,CASSDTLNTEAFF
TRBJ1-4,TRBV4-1,CASSQGVATNEKLFF